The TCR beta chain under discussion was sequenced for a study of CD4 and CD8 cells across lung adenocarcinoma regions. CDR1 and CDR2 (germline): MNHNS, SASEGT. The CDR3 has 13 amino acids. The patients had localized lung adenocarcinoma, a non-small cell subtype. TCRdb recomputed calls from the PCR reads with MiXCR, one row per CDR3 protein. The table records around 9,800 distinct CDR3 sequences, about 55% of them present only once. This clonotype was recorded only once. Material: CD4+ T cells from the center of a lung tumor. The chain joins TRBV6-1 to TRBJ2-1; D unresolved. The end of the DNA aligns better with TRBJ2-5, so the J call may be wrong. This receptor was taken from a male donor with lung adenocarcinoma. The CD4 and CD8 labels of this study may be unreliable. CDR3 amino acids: CASSGFLQETQYF. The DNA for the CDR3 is TGTGCCAGCAGTGGTTTTCTGCAGGAGACCCAGTACTTC.